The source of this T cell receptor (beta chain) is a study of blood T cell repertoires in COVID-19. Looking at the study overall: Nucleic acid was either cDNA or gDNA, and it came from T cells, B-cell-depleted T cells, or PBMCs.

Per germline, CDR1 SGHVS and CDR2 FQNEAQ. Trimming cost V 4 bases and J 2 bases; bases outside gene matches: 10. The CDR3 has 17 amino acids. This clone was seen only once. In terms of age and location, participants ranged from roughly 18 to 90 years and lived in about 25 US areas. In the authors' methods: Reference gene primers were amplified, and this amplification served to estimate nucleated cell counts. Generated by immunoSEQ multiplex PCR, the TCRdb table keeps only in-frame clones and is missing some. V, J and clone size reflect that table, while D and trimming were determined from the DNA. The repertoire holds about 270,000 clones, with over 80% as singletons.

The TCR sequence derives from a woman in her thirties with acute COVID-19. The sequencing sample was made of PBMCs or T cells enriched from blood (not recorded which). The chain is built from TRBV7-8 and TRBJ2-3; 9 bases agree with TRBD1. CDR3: CASSSQDRGVATDTQYF. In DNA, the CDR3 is TGTGCCAGCAGCTCCCAGGACAGGGGAGTAGCCACAGATACGCAGTATTTT.